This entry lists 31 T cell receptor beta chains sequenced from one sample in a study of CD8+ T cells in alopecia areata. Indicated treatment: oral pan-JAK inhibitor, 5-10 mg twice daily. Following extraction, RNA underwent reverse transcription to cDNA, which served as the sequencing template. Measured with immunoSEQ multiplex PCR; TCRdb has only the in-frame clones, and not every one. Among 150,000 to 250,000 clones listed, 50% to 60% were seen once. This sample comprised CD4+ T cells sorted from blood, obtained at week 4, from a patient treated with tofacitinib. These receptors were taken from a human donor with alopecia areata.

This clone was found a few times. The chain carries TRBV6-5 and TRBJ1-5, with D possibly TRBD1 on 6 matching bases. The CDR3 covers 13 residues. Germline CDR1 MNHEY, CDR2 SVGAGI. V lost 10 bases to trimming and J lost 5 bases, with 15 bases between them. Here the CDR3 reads CATSPRGDQPQHF. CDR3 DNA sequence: TGTGCCACAAGTCCCAGGGGCGATCAGCCCCAGCATTTT.

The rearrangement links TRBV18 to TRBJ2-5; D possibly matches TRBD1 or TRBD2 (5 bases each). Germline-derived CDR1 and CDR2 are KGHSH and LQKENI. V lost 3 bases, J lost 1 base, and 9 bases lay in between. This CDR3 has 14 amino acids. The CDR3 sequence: CASSPGVRQETQYF. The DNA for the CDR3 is TGTGCCAGCTCACCGGGGGTCCGCCAAGAGACCCAGTACTTC.

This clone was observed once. CDR3 sequence (DNA): TGTGCCTGGGGAGGGTATGGCTACACCTTC. Protein product: CAWGGYGYTF. The rearrangement joins TRBV30 to TRBJ1-2; D gene uncertain. Germline values: CDR1 GTSNPN, CDR2 SVGIG (reference sequence). Trimming cost V 5 bases and J 5 bases, with 6 bases left between them. The CDR3 covers 10 residues.

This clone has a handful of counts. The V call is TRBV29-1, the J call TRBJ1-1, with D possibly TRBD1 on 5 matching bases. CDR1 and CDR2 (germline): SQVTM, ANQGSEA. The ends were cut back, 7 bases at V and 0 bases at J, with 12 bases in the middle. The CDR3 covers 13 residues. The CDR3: CSGSGSLNTEAFF. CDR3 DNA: TGCAGCGGATCAGGGTCCCTGAACACTGAAGCTTTCTTT.

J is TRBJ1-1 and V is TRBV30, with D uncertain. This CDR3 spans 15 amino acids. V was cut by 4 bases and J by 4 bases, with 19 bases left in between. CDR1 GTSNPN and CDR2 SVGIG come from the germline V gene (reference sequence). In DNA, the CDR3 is TGTGCCTGGACCGGGAGCGGGGTGATGGCCACTGAAGCTTTCTTT. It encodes CAWTGSGVMATEAFF.

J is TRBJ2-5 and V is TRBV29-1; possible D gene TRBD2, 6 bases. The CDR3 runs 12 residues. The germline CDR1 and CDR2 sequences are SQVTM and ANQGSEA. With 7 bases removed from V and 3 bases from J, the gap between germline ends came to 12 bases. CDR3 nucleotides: TGCAGCGCTAGGGGCGGGGAAGAGACCCAGTACTTC. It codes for CSARGGEETQYF.

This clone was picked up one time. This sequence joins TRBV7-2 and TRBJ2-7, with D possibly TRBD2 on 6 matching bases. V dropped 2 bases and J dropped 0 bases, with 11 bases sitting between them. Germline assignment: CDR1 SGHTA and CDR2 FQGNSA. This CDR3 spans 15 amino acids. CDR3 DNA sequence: TGTGCCAGCAGCTTATCGTCCGGGGGCTCCTACGAGCAGTACTTC. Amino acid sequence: CASSLSSGGSYEQYF. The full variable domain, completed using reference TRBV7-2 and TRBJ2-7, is GAGVSQSPSNKVTEKGKDVELRCDPISGHTALYWYRQSLGQGLEFLIYFQGNSAPDKSGLPSDRFSAERTGGSVSTLTIQRTQQEDSAVYLCASSLSSGGSYEQYFGPGTRLTVT.

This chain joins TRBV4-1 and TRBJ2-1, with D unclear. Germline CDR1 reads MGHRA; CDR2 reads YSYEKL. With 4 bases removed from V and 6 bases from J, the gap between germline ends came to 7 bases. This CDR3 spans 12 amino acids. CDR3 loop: CASSRLINEQFF. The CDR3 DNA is TGCGCCAGCAGCCGGTTGATCAATGAGCAGTTCTTC.

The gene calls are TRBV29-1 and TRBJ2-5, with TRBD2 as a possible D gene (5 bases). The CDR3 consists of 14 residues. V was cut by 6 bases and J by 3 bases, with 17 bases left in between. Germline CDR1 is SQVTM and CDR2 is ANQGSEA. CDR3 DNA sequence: TGCAGCGTGGATAGGAGGCGAGCCGAAGAGACCCAGTACTTC. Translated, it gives CSVDRRRAEETQYF.

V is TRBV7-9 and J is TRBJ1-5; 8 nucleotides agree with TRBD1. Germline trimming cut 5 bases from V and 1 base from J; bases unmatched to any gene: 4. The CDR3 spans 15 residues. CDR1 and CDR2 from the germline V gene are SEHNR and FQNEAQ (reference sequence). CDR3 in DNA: TGTGCCAGCAGCCCCGGACAGGGAAGCAATCAGCCCCAGCATTTT. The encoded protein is CASSPGQGSNQPQHF.

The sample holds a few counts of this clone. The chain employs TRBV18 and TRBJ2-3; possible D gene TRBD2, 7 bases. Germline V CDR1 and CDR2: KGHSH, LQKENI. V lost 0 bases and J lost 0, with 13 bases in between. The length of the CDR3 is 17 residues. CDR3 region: CASSPPSGGPSTDTQYF. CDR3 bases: TGTGCCAGCTCACCACCGTCCGGGGGGCCTAGCACAGATACGCAGTATTTT.

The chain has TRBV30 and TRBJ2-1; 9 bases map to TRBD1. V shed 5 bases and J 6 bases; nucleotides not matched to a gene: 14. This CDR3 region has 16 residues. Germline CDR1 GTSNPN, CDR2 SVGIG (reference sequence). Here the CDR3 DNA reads TGTGCCTGGCGCTTCGGACCGGGACAGGGAGGCAATGAGCAGTTCTTC. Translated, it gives CAWRFGPGQGGNEQFF. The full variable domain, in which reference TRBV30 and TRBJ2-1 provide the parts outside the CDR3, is SQTIHQWPATLVQPVGSPLSLECTVEGTSNPNLYWYRQAAGRGLQLLFYSVGIGQISSEVPQNLSASRPQDRQFILSSKKLLLSDSGFYLCAWRFGPGQGGNEQFFGPGTRLTVL.

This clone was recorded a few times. The CDR3 protein is CASSPGRGNADTQYF. Here the CDR3 DNA reads TGTGCCAGCTCACCCGGCAGGGGGAACGCAGATACGCAGTATTTT. This chain joins TRBV18 and TRBJ2-3; 7 nucleotides agree with TRBD1. From germline, CDR1 is KGHSH and CDR2 LQKENI. The CDR3 contains 15 residues. V was clipped by 3 bases and J by 4 bases; unmatched bases: 7.

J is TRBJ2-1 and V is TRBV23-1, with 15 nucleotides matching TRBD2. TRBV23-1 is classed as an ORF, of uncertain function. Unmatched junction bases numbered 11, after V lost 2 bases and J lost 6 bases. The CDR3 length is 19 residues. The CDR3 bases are TGCGCCAGCAGTCAAGGGACTAGCGGGGGGCCTCTTATCCTCAATGAGCAGTTCTTC. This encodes CASSQGTSGGPLILNEQFF.

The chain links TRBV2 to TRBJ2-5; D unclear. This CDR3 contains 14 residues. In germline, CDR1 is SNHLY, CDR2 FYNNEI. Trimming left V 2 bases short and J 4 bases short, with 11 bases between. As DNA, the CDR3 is TGTGCCAGCAGTGAAACGGCCCACGGAGAGACCCAGTACTTC. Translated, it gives CASSETAHGETQYF. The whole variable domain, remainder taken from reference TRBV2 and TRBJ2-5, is EPEVTQTPSHQVTQMGQEVILRCVPISNHLYFYWYRQILGQKVEFLVSFYNNEISEKSEIFDDQFSVERPDGSNFTLKIRSTKLEDSAMYFCASSETAHGETQYFGPGTRLLVL.

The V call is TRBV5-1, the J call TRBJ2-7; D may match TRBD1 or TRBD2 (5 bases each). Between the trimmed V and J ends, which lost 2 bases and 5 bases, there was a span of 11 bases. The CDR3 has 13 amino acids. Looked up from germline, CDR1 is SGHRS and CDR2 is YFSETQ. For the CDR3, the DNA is TGCGCCAGCAGCTTTCTCAGGGACCACGAGCAGTACTTC. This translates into CASSFLRDHEQYF.

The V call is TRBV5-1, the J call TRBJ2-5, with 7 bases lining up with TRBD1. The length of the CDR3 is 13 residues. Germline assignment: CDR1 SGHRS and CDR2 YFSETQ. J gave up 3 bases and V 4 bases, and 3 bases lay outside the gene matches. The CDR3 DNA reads TGCGCCAGCAGCATGGGACAGAAAGAGACCCAGTACTTC. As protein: CASSMGQKETQYF. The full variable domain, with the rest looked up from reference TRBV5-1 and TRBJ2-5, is KAGVTQTPRYLIKTRGQQVTLSCSPISGHRSVSWYQQTPGQGLQFLFEYFSETQRNKGNFPGRFSGRQFSNSRSEMNVSTLELGDSALYLCASSMGQKETQYFGPGTRLLVL.

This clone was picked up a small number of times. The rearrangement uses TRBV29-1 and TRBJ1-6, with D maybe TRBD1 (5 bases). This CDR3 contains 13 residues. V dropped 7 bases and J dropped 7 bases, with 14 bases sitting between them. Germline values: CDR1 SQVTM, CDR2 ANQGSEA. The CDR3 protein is CSGKDSVNSPLHF. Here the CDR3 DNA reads TGCAGCGGGAAAGACAGCGTGAATTCACCCCTCCACTTT.

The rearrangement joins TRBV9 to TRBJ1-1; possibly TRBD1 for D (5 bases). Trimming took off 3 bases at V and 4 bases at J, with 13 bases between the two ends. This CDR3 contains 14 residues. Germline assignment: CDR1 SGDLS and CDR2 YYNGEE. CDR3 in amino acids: CASSAFRQSTEAFF. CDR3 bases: TGTGCCAGCAGCGCCTTTCGACAGAGCACTGAAGCTTTCTTT.

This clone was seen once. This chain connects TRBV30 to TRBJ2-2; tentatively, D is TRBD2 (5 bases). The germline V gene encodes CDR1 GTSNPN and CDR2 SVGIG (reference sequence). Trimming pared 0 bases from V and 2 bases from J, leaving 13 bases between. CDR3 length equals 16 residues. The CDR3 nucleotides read TGTGCCTGGAGTGTGCGGCTGGGAGTCAACACCGGGGAGCTGTTTTTT. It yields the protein CAWSVRLGVNTGELFF. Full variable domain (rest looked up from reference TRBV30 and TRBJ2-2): SQTIHQWPATLVQPVGSPLSLECTVEGTSNPNLYWYRQAAGRGLQLLFYSVGIGQISSEVPQNLSASRPQDRQFILSSKKLLLSDSGFYLCAWSVRLGVNTGELFFGEGSRLTVL.

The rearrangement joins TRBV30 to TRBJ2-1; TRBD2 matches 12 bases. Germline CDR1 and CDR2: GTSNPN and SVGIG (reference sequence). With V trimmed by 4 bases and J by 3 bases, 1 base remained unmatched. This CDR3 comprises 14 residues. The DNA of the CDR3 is TGTGCCTGGACTAGCGGGGGGGTCTACAATGAGCAGTTCTTC. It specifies CAWTSGGVYNEQFF.

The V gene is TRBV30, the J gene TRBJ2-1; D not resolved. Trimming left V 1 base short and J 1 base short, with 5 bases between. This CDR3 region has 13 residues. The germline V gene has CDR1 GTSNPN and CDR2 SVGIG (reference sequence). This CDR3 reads CAWSAESYNEQFF. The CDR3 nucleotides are TGTGCCTGGAGTGCCGAATCCTACAATGAGCAGTTCTTC.

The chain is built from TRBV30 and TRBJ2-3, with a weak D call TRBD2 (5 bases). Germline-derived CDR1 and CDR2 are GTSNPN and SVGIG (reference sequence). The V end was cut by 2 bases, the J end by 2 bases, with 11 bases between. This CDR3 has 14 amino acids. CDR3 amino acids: CAWSSGSYTDTQYF. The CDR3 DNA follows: TGTGCCTGGAGTTCGGGATCCTACACAGATACGCAGTATTTT.

CDR3 amino acids: CASSLQGGSNTEAFF. The CDR3 coding sequence is TGCGCCAGCAGCTTGCAAGGAGGATCGAACACTGAAGCTTTCTTT. The genes are TRBV5-1 and TRBJ1-1; D not certain. The germline V gene encodes CDR1 SGHRS and CDR2 YFSETQ. V lost 1 base, J lost 1 base, and 11 bases lay in between. This CDR3 has 15 residues. The whole variable domain, filled in from reference TRBV5-1 and TRBJ1-1, reads KAGVTQTPRYLIKTRGQQVTLSCSPISGHRSVSWYQQTPGQGLQFLFEYFSETQRNKGNFPGRFSGRQFSNSRSEMNVSTLELGDSALYLCASSLQGGSNTEAFFGQGTRLTVV.

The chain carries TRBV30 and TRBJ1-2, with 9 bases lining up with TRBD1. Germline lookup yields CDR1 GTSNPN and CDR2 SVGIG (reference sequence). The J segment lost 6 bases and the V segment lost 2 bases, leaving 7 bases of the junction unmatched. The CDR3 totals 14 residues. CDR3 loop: CAWSLPGDRDGYTF. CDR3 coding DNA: TGTGCCTGGAGTCTTCCGGGGGACAGGGATGGCTACACCTTC.

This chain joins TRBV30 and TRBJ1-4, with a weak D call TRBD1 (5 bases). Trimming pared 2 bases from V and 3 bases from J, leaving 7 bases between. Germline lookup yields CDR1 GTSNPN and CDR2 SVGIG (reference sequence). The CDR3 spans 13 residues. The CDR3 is CAWSTGANEKLFF. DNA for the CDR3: TGTGCCTGGAGTACGGGGGCTAATGAAAAACTGTTTTTT. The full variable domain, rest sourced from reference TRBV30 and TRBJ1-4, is SQTIHQWPATLVQPVGSPLSLECTVEGTSNPNLYWYRQAAGRGLQLLFYSVGIGQISSEVPQNLSASRPQDRQFILSSKKLLLSDSGFYLCAWSTGANEKLFFGSGTQLSVL.

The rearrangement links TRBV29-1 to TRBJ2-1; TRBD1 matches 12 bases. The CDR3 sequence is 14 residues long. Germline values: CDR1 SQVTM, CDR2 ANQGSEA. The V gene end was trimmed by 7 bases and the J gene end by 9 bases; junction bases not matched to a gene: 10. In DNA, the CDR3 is TGCAGCGCTAAACCGGGACAGGGGGCGATTGAGCAGTTCTTC. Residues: CSAKPGQGAIEQFF.

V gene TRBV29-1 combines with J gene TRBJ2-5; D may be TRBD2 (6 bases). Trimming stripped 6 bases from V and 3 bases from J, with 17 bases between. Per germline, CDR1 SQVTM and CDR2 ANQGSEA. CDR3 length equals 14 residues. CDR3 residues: CSVRDRYTEETQYF. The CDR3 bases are TGCAGCGTGCGGGACCGCTATACCGAAGAGACCCAGTACTTC.

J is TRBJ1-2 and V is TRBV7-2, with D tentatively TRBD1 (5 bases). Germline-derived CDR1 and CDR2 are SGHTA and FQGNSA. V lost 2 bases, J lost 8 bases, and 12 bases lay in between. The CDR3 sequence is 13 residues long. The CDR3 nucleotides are TGTGCCAGCAGCTTACGGGGGAAGGGCGGCTACACCTTC. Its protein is CASSLRGKGGYTF.

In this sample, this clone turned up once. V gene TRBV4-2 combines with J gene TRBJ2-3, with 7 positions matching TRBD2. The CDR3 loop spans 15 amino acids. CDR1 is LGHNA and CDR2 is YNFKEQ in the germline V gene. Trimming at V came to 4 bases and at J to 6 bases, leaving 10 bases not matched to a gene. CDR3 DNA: TGTGCCAGCAGCCCTCGAGGGAGCGGGGATGATACGCAGTATTTT. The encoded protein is CASSPRGSGDDTQYF.

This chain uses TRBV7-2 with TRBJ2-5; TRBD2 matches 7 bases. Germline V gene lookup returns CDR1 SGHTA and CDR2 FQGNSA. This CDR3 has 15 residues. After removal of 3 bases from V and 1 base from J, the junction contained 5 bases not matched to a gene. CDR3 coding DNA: TGTGCCAGCAGCTTTGCGGGGGAACCCCAAGAGACCCAGTACTTC. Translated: CASSFAGEPQETQYF.